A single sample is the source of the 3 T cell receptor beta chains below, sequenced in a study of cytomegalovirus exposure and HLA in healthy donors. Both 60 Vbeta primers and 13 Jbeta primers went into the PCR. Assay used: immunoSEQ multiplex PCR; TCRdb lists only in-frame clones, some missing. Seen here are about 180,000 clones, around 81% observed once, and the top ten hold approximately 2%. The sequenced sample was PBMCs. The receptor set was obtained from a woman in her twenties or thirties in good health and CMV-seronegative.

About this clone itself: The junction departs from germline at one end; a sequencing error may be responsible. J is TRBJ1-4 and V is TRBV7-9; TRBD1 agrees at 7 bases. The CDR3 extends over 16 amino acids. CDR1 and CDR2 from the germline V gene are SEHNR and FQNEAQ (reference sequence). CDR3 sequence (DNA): TGTTCCAGCAGCCCCCGACAGGGAGGATTTAATGAAAAACTGTTTTTT. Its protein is CSSSPRQGGFNEKLFF.

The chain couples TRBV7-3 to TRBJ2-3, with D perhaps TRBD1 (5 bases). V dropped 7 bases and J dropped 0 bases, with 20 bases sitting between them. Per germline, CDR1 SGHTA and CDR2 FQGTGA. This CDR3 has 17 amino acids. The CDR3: CASTSDFDSSSTDTQYF. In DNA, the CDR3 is TGTGCCAGCACGTCCGATTTTGACAGTTCTAGCACAGATACGCAGTATTTT. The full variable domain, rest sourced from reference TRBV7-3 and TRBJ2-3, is GAGVSQTPSNKVTEKGKYVELRCDPISGHTALYWYRQSLGQGPEFLIYFQGTGAADDSGLPNDRFFAVRPEGSVSTLKIQRTERGDSAVYLCASTSDFDSSSTDTQYFGPGTRLTVL.

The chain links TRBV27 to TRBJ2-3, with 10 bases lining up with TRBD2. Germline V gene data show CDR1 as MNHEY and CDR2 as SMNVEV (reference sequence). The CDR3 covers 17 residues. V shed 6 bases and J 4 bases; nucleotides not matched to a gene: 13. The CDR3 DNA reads TGTGCCAGCAGCTCCCTCCAGCGGGAGGGCCGTGCAGATACGCAGTATTTT. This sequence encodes CASSSLQREGRADTQYF.